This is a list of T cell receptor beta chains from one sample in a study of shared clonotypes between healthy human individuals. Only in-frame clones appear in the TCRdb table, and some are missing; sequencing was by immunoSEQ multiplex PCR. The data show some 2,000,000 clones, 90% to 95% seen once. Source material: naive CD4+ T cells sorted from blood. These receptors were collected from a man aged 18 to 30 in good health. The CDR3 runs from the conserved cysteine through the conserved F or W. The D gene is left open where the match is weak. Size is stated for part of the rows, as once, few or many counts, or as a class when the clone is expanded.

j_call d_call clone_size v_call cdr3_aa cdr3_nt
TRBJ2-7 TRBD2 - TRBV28 CASSGPGGPYEQYF TGTGCCAGCAGTGGTCCGGGAGGGCCCTACGAGCAGTACTTC
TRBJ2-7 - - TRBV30 CASRGTYEQYF TGTGCCTCCCGGGGGACCTACGAGCAGTACTTC
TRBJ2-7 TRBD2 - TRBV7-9 CASSSGTILREQYF TGTGCCAGCAGTTCCGGGACTATCTTGAGGGAGCAGTACTTC
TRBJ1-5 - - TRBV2 CASADSQPQHF TGTGCCAGCGCCGACAGTCAGCCCCAGCATTTT
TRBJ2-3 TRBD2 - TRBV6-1 CASSDQGLATSTDTQYF TGTGCCAGCAGTGATCAGGGACTAGCGACAAGCACAGATACGCAGTATTTT
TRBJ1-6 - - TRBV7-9 CASSRDYSPLHF TGTGCCAGCAGCCGTGACTATTCACCCCTCCACTTT
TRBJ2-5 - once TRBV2 CASSDQPREQETQYF TGTGCCAGCAGTGATCAACCCAGGGAACAAGAGACCCAGTACTTC
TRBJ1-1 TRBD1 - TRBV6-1 CASSADRSNTEAFF TGTGCCAGCAGCGCGGACAGGTCGAACACTGAAGCTTTCTTT
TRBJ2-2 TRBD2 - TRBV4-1 CASSQEPGGVNTGELFF TGCGCCAGCAGCCAAGAGCCCGGGGGGGTTAACACCGGGGAGCTGTTTTTT
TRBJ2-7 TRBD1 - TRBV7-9 CASSSAKTGAEQYF TGTGCCAGCAGCTCCGCAAAGACAGGGGCCGAGCAGTACTTC
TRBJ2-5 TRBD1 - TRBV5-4 CASSRDRQETQYF TGTGCCAGCAGCCGGGACAGACAAGAGACCCAGTACTTC
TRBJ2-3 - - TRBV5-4 CASSLGADTQYF TGTGCCAGCAGCTTGGGGGCAGATACGCAGTATTTT
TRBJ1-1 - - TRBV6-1 CASSTTGPTEAFF TGTGCCAGCAGTACGACAGGTCCTACTGAAGCTTTCTTT
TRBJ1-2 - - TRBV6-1 CASSKIEVGKGYTF TGTGCCAGCAGCAAAATAGAGGTGGGGAAAGGCTACACCTTC
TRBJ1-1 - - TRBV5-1 CASSRNRDTEAFF TGCGCCAGCAGCCGCAACAGGGACACTGAAGCTTTCTTT
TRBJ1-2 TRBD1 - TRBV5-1 CASSLVGTEEQGHGYTF TGCGCCAGCAGCTTGGTAGGGACAGAAGAACAGGGGCATGGCTACACCTTC
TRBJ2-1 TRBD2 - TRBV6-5 CASSYSITSGMGEQFF TGTGCCAGCAGTTACTCGATAACTAGCGGGATGGGTGAGCAGTTCTTC
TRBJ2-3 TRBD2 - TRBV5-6 CASSGLAGATDTQYF TGTGCCAGCAGCGGGCTAGCGGGGGCCACAGATACGCAGTATTTT
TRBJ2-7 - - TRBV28 CASTRTGARVHEQYF TGTGCCAGCACCCGGACCGGGGCCCGCGTCCACGAGCAGTACTTC
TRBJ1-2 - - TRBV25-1 CASSLLGKTYGYTF TGTGCCAGCAGTCTACTGGGAAAGACCTATGGCTACACCTTC
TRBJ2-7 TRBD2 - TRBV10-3 CAISSDGGTYEQYF TGTGCCATCAGCTCGGACGGGGGGACCTACGAGCAGTACTTC
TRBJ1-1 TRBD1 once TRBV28 CASKSRDSNTEAFF TGTGCCAGCAAAAGCCGGGACAGCAACACTGAAGCTTTCTTT
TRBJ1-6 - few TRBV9 CASSEGSQNSPLHF TGTGCCAGCAGCGAGGGCAGTCAGAATTCACCCCTCCACTTT
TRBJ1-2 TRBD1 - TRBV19 CASTGTAPRGGYTF TGTGCCAGTACCGGGACAGCCCCTCGAGGAGGCTACACCTTC
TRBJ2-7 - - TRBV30 CAWSSSLGAYEQYF TGTGCCTGGAGTAGTTCGCTAGGGGCCTACGAGCAGTACTTC
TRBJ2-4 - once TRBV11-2 CASSVRQSLGGNIQYF TGTGCCAGCAGCGTGAGACAGTCCCTTGGCGGAAACATTCAGTACTTC
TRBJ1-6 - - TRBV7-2 CASSLVDNSPLHF TGTGCCAGCAGCTTAGTCGATAATTCACCCCTCCACTTT